Following are 9 T cell receptor beta chains from one sample sequenced in a study of blood T cell repertoires in COVID-19. Produced via immunoSEQ multiplex PCR; TCRdb's table is partial and in-frame only. The sample carries roughly 180,000 clones, 65% to 85% recorded once. The sample was PBMCs or T cells enriched from blood (not recorded which). Receptors were obtained from a woman aged 40 to 50 with acute COVID-19.

The chain has TRBV11-2 and TRBJ1-1; no firm D call. Between the trimmed V and J ends, which lost 1 base and 4 bases, there was a span of 10 bases. Germline loops: CDR1 SGHAT, CDR2 FQNNGV. This CDR3 has 14 residues. This CDR3 reads CASSLGAISTEAFF. The CDR3 DNA follows: TGTGCCAGCAGCTTAGGGGCTATTAGCACTGAAGCTTTCTTT.

This clone was seen just once. The chain carries TRBV3-1 (or the pseudogene TRBV3-2) and TRBJ1-2; 9 bases fit TRBD1. This CDR3 region has 13 residues. V was clipped by 5 bases and J by 7 bases; unmatched bases: 5. CDR1 is LGHDT and CDR2 is YNNKEL in the germline V gene (reference sequence). The CDR3 coding sequence is TGTGCCAGCAGCTATACAGGGGGCGGTGGCTACACCTTC. Its translation is CASSYTGGGGYTF.

The V gene is TRBV14, the J gene TRBJ1-2, with 8 nucleotides matching TRBD1. Germline V gene sequence: CDR1 SGHDN, CDR2 FVKESK. The CDR3 contains 16 residues. The ends lost 0 bases at V and 4 bases at J; junction bases unmatched: 7. CDR3 residues: CASSQEWAGGSYGYTF. DNA for the CDR3: TGTGCCAGCAGCCAAGAGTGGGCAGGGGGCAGCTATGGCTACACCTTC.

V is TRBV6-1 and J is TRBJ1-2; the match to TRBD1 covers 11 bases. Germline trimming cut 0 bases from V and 4 bases from J; bases unmatched to any gene: 1. Germline CDR1 and CDR2: MNHNS and SASEGT. The CDR3 runs 15 residues. CDR3 sequence (DNA): TGTGCCAGCAGTGAAGCCGGGACAGGGGGCTATGGCTACACCTTC. Protein: CASSEAGTGGYGYTF.

J is TRBJ2-1 and V is TRBV24-1, with D perhaps TRBD2 (5 bases). The CDR3 spans 14 residues. The germline gives CDR1 KGHDR, CDR2 SFDVKD. Between the trimmed V and J ends, which lost 4 bases and 7 bases, there was a span of 13 bases. CDR3 in amino acids: CATSEGRSGNEQFF. The CDR3 DNA follows: TGTGCCACCAGTGAGGGCAGGTCGGGGAATGAGCAGTTCTTC.

The chain has TRBV5-6 and TRBJ1-1, with TRBD1 as a possible D gene (6 bases). The CDR3 covers 13 residues. CDR1 SGHDT and CDR2 YYEEEE come from the germline V gene. V lost 2 bases, J lost 5 bases, and 10 bases lay in between. The CDR3 DNA reads as TGTGCCAGCAGCTTCGACAGGAGGACTGAAGCTTTCTTT. The encoded protein is CASSFDRRTEAFF.

V and J are TRBV27 and TRBJ1-4; the match to TRBD1 covers 7 bases. The CDR3 consists of 14 residues. With 6 bases clipped from V and 7 bases from J, the junction kept 8 bases outside the gene matches. Germline CDR1 and CDR2: MNHEY and SMNVEV (reference sequence). The CDR3 sequence: CASSPRQGREKLFF. The CDR3, as DNA: TGTGCCAGCAGCCCCAGACAGGGACGTGAAAAACTGTTTTTT.

The chain joins TRBV3-1 (or the pseudogene TRBV3-2) to TRBJ2-1; D uncertain. Germline V gives CDR1 LGHDT, CDR2 YNNKEL (reference sequence). CDR3 length equals 12 residues. V lost 3 bases to trimming and J lost 12 bases, with 12 bases between them. CDR3 loop: CASSQPTGLQFF. CDR3 bases: TGTGCCAGCAGCCAGCCGACGGGTTTGCAGTTCTTC.

The chain has TRBV5-8 and TRBJ2-1; 11 nucleotides line up with TRBD2. J was trimmed by 5 bases and V by 4 bases; bases with no gene match: 5. The CDR3 consists of 15 residues. Germline V lookup: CDR1 SGHTS, CDR2 YDEGEE. CDR3 loop: CASSLLAGVDNEQFF. CDR3 in DNA: TGTGCCAGCAGCCTACTAGCGGGAGTAGACAATGAGCAGTTCTTC.